The entry below gives a single T cell receptor beta chain sequence along with its context. Its specificity is not known. These data originate in a study of cytomegalovirus exposure and HLA in healthy donors. Study-wide results and caveats: A list of roughly 160 TCR beta chains associated with cytomegalovirus was given. Through in vitro validation, a few CMV-associated chains were shown to be specific for CMV antigens. As was reported, the classifier diagnosed cytomegalovirus status with high specificity and sensitivity.

This CDR3 region has 13 residues. V lost 7 bases and J lost 5; bases outside the gene matches: 4. Germline CDR1 is LNHDA and CDR2 is SQIVND (reference sequence). The repertoire was sequenced with immunoSEQ multiplex PCR; TCRdb's copy has only in-frame clones and lacks some. The sample lists 140,000 to 150,000 clones, over 90% occurring once. This receptor was identified in a young man in good health and CMV-seropositive. The chain couples TRBV19 to TRBJ1-4, with 7 bases lining up with TRBD1. The sample taken for sequencing was PBMCs. The CDR3 nucleotides read TGTGCCAGTAAAACAGGGGTAAATGAAAAACTGTTTTTT. Its translation: CASKTGVNEKLFF. The full variable domain, its missing parts supplied by reference TRBV19 and TRBJ1-4, is DGGITQSPKYLFRKEGQNVTLSCEQNLNHDAMYWYRQDPGQGLRLIYYSQIVNDFQKGDIAEGYSVSREKKESFPLTVTSAQKNPTAFYLCASKTGVNEKLFFGSGTQLSVL.